These 22 T cell receptor beta chains were all obtained from the same sample, sequenced in a study of T cells in Graves' hyperthyroidism and ophthalmopathy. What was amplified from RNA transcripts were TCR beta CDR3 regions. The primer set for the first-round RT-PCR of the TCR CDR3 was HTBI. TCRdb reprocessed the multiplex PCR reads via MiXCR and lists one record per CDR3 protein. This table holds 500,000 to 650,000 distinct CDR3 sequences, 46% found once. Sample: peripheral blood or thyroid tissue (not recorded which). The receptors shown here come from an adult woman with Graves' disease, either hyperthyroidism or ophthalmopathy (not recorded which).

The chain carries TRBV29-1 and TRBJ1-1, with D uncertain. The V gene lost 6 bases and the J gene lost 1 base, with 12 bases spanning the gap. Germline V gene sequence: CDR1 SQVTM, CDR2 ANQGSEA. The CDR3 is made up of 13 amino acids. DNA of the CDR3: TGCAGCGTCGTGACACCGGCGAACACTGAAGCTTTCTTT. Amino acids: CSVVTPANTEAFF.

This chain joins TRBV19 and TRBJ1-2, with D perhaps TRBD1 (6 bases). Germline V gene data show CDR1 as LNHDA and CDR2 as SQIVND (reference sequence). Trimming took off 11 bases at V and 5 bases at J, with 15 bases between the two ends. CDR3 length: 12 residues. CDR3 amino acids: CASKGQLYGYTF. The CDR3, as DNA: TGTGCCTCAAAAGGACAGCTATATGGCTACACCTTC.

The chain is built from TRBV20-1 and TRBJ2-2, with D uncertain. CDR1 is DFQATT and CDR2 is SNEGSKA in the germline V gene (reference sequence). Trimming took off 6 bases at V and 2 bases at J, with 13 bases between the two ends. The CDR3 runs 14 residues. The CDR3 nucleotides are TGCAGTGCCAGACCTCTAACAAACACCGGGGAGCTGTTTTTT. It yields the protein CSARPLTNTGELFF.

This clonotype has more than one count but fewer than ten. Because the CDR3's place on the DNA is in doubt, the DNA is left out and the CDR3 is given as listed by TCRdb. The V gene is TRBV5-1, the J gene TRBJ1-1; TRBD1 was called by the table and not checked on the DNA. The CDR3 totals 11 residues, both ends included. Per germline, CDR1 SGHRS and CDR2 YFSETQ. The CDR3 spells CASSLVAGGSF.

This clonotype was seen repeatedly, ten times or more. The gene calls are TRBV7-8 and TRBJ1-5; tentative D call: TRBD1 (6 bases). This CDR3 contains 16 residues. V dropped 4 bases and J dropped 1 base, with 14 bases sitting between them. Germline assignment: CDR1 SGHVS and CDR2 FQNEAQ. CDR3 bases: TGTGCCAGCAGCTCCAGGGGAATCGGGAGCAATCAGCCCCAGCATTTT. It yields the protein CASSSRGIGSNQPQHF.

This clonotype was recorded many times. This chain joins TRBV5-6 and TRBJ1-6; no firm D call. The CDR3 is made up of 13 amino acids. V dropped 5 bases and J dropped 10 bases, with 13 bases sitting between them. Germline CDR1 reads SGHDT; CDR2 reads YYEEEE. The CDR3 loop is CASRSDSGSPLHF. In DNA, the CDR3 is TGTGCCAGCAGGTCGGACTCGGGGTCACCCCTCCACTTT.

This chain connects TRBV30 to TRBJ1-6; D gene uncertain. The V end lost 0 bases, the J end lost 5 bases, and 11 bases lay between the germline ends. Germline CDR1 is GTSNPN and CDR2 is SVGIG (reference sequence). The CDR3 is made up of 15 amino acids. CDR3 coding DNA: TGTGCCTGGAGTGTACTAGCAGGCGATAATTCACCCCTCCACTTT. Its protein product is CAWSVLAGDNSPLHF. Based on the CDR3 plus reference TRBV30 and TRBJ1-6, the full variable domain is SQTIHQWPATLVQPVGSPLSLECTVEGTSNPNLYWYRQAAGRGLQLLFYSVGIGQISSEVPQNLSASRPQDRQFILSSKKLLLSDSGFYLCAWSVLAGDNSPLHFGNGTRLTVT.

The chain joins TRBV20-1 to TRBJ2-5; either TRBD1 or TRBD2 may fit D (7 bases each). The CDR3 is 13 residues long. V lost 5 bases and J lost 7, with 17 bases in between. Germline V gene lookup returns CDR1 DFQATT and CDR2 SNEGSKA (reference sequence). Written as DNA, the CDR3 is TGCAGTGCTGCAGGGGGGGGGAGGGGGACCCAGTACTTC. Residues: CSAAGGGRGTQYF.

This clonotype was picked up a small number of times. V usage is TRBV13 and J usage is TRBJ1-1; no clear D. The germline gives CDR1 PRHDT, CDR2 FYEKMQ (reference sequence). The CDR3 totals 15 residues. V gave up 6 bases and J gave up 1 base, with 15 bases separating them. This chain's CDR3 is CASRIRGGPNTEAFF. In nucleotides, the CDR3 is TGTGCCAGCAGAATCCGAGGCGGACCGAACACTGAAGCTTTCTTT.

This clonotype was found once. The rearrangement uses TRBV7-2 and TRBJ1-1, with D uncertain. Trimming stripped 5 bases from V and 4 bases from J, with 14 bases between. CDR1 and CDR2 (germline): SGHTA, FQGNSA. This CDR3 is 14 amino acids long. For the CDR3, the DNA is TGTGCCAGCAGCCCTTGGGGTTGGGGCACTGAAGCTTTCTTT. Amino acids: CASSPWGWGTEAFF.

This clonotype was observed at least ten times. This sequence joins TRBV4-1 and TRBJ1-3; TRBD1 aligns across 7 bases. Trimming at V came to 1 base and at J to 0 bases, leaving 0 bases not matched to a gene. CDR3 length: 15 residues. The germline V gene encodes CDR1 MGHRA and CDR2 YSYEKL. The CDR3 region has the DNA TGCGCCAGCAGCCAAGGACAGGGCTCTGGAAACACCATATATTTT. Translating it yields CASSQGQGSGNTIYF.

Comments on this clonotype: Compared with germline, one end of the junction differs, possibly owing to a read error. The rearrangement links TRBV10-3 to TRBJ1-6; D ambiguous. The CDR3 is 12 amino acids. CDR1 and CDR2 from the germline V gene are ENHRY and SYGVKD. The CDR3 spells CASSEPNSPLHF. The DNA of the CDR3 is TGTGCCAGCAGTGAACCCAATTCACCCCTCCACTTT.

This chain connects TRBV7-8 to TRBJ2-2; D is possibly TRBD1 or TRBD2 (5 bases each). The V end lost 1 base, the J end lost 6 bases, and 9 bases lay between the germline ends. The V gene's germline CDR1 is SGHVS and CDR2 FQNEAQ. This CDR3 region has 14 residues. The CDR3 protein is CASSLGGAAGELFF. CDR3 nucleotide sequence: TGTGCCAGCAGCTTAGGAGGGGCCGCCGGGGAGCTGTTTTTT.

The chain has TRBV7-2 and TRBJ2-6, with D perhaps matching TRBD2 (5 bases). CDR1 is SGHTA, CDR2 FQGNSA, per germline. This CDR3 comprises 9 residues. V lost 5 bases and J 15 bases, leaving 5 bases between the germline ends. The CDR3 region has the DNA TGTGCCAGCAGCGACTACCTGACTTTC. Translating gives CASSDYLTF. The full variable domain, with the rest looked up from reference TRBV7-2 and TRBJ2-6, is GAGVSQSPSNKVTEKGKDVELRCDPISGHTALYWYRQSLGQGLEFLIYFQGNSAPDKSGLPSDRFSAERTGGSVSTLTIQRTQQEDSAVYLCASSDYLTFGAGSRLTVL.

About this clonotype: A single base separates this from a much larger clone, so it may be a read error. CDR3 residues: CASSQSGLAEGVQETQYF. The CDR3 DNA reads TGCGCCAGCAGCCAAAGCGGACTAGCGGAGGGAGTCCAAGAGACCCAGTACTTC. The genes are TRBV7-4 and TRBJ2-5; 10 bases are shared with TRBD2. Germline V gene sequence: CDR1 SGHVT, CDR2 SQSDAQ. This CDR3 is 18 amino acids long.

V usage is TRBV20-1 and J usage is TRBJ2-7; D is ambiguous. Germline V gives CDR1 DFQATT, CDR2 SNEGSKA (reference sequence). Trimming took off 0 bases at V and 7 bases at J, with 19 bases between the two ends. The CDR3 is 15 residues long. In DNA form, the CDR3 reads TGCAGTGCTAGAGAAATGACTCATTCCCTTTTAGAGCAGTACTTC. It is translated as CSAREMTHSLLEQYF.

The chain links TRBV29-1 to TRBJ2-7; 9 nucleotides match TRBD2. The CDR3 spans 11 residues. Losses at the gene ends were 7 bases for V and 6 bases for J; bases not matched to a gene: 4. Germline V gene data show CDR1 as SQVTM and CDR2 as ANQGSEA. CDR3 residues: CSAAGGGEQYF. CDR3 nucleotides: TGCAGCGCGGCGGGAGGGGGCGAGCAGTACTTC.

This clonotype was observed once. The chain has TRBV20-1 and TRBJ1-4; D might be TRBD1 (6 bases). Germline V gene data show CDR1 as DFQATT and CDR2 as SNEGSKA (reference sequence). There are 15 residues in the CDR3. V dropped 0 bases and J dropped 7 bases, with 15 bases sitting between them. CDR3 bases: TGCAGTGCTAGAGATAGGGGGAGTTGGGGTGAAAAACTGTTTTTT. Translating gives CSARDRGSWGEKLFF.

The chain employs TRBV4-3 and TRBJ2-5; D gene unclear. The germline CDR1 and CDR2 sequences are LGHNA and YSLEER. This CDR3 has 14 residues. The V gene lost 1 base and the J gene lost 5 bases, with 11 bases spanning the gap. The CDR3 sequence is CASSQANVGETQYF. As DNA, the CDR3 is TGCGCCAGCAGCCAAGCTAACGTTGGTGAGACCCAGTACTTC.

In this sample, this clonotype turned up a few times. The V call is TRBV29-1, the J call TRBJ2-5; D not resolved. The CDR3 totals 12 residues. V lost 5 bases, J lost 5 bases, and 12 bases lay in between. CDR1 is SQVTM and CDR2 is ANQGSEA in the germline V gene. CDR3 in amino acids: CSVWSGDETQYF. CDR3 nucleotides: TGCAGCGTTTGGTCGGGCGACGAGACCCAGTACTTC.

This clonotype was counted a few times. The CDR3 loop is CSAKESTYEQYF. The CDR3 DNA reads as TGCAGCGCGAAAGAGTCTACCTACGAGCAGTACTTC. The chain links TRBV29-1 to TRBJ2-7; no reliable D call. Germline lookup yields CDR1 SQVTM and CDR2 ANQGSEA. V was pared by 7 bases and J by 2 bases, with 12 bases between. The CDR3 covers 12 residues.

The table lists this clonotype with many counts. The rearrangement links TRBV19 to TRBJ2-7, with D tentatively TRBD1 or TRBD2 (6 bases each). The germline CDR1 and CDR2 sequences are LNHDA and SQIVND (reference sequence). This CDR3 is 15 amino acids long. Trimming took 4 bases from V and 4 from J, leaving 17 bases between them. The CDR3, as DNA: TGTGCCAGTAGTACGGACGGGGGCCGGTGGTACGAGCAGTACTTC. It specifies CASSTDGGRWYEQYF.